This T cell receptor (beta chain) was identified in a study of blood T cells in healthy people across ages. It was with a sample-barcoded 5' primer and a J-beta primer mix that a second PCR of roughly 7 to 12 cycles was run. TCRdb reprocessed the 5' RACE reads via MiXCR and lists one record per CDR3 protein. The sample records hundreds of thousands of distinct CDR3 sequences, about 25% being singletons. The same sample was also used in a study of T cells of mothers and their children.

The TCR sequence derives from a boy under 18 in good health. Sequencing was done on a sample of blood.

CDR3 sequence: CASSIGGGTEAFF. In nucleotides, the CDR3 is TGTGCCAGTAGTATAGGCGGGGGCACTGAAGCTTTCTTT. The chain links TRBV19 to TRBJ1-1, with D perhaps matching TRBD1 (5 bases). V lost 1 base and J 4 bases, leaving 7 bases between the germline ends. The CDR3 sequence is 13 residues long. Germline-derived CDR1 and CDR2 are LNHDA and SQIVND (reference sequence). The variable domain in full, completed from reference TRBV19 and TRBJ1-1, reads DGGITQSPKYLFRKEGQNVTLSCEQNLNHDAMYWYRQDPGQGLRLIYYSQIVNDFQKGDIAEGYSVSREKKESFPLTVTSAQKNPTAFYLCASSIGGGTEAFFGQGTRLTVV.